The clone carrying this TCR beta chain was observed a few times. Its antigen is undetermined. This entry is derived from a study of cytomegalovirus exposure and HLA in healthy donors. Overall study findings and caveats: Reported results showed that the classifier diagnosed cytomegalovirus status with high specificity and sensitivity. For most TCR sequences rarity was the rule, although some public TCRs occurred in many donors. The authors enumerated around 150 TCR beta chains as linked to cytomegalovirus.

This CDR3 has 12 residues. V trimming: 8 bases; J trimming: 9 bases; junction bases outside the gene matches: 1. Germline assignment: CDR1 MNHEY and CDR2 SMNVEV (reference sequence). Sequenced by immunoSEQ multiplex PCR; TCRdb stores in-frame clones only, minus some. The data show around 120,000 clones, with approximately 91% seen just once and about 4.1% held by the top ten. The genes are TRBV27 and TRBJ1-6, with 10 bases matching TRBD1. The sample taken for sequencing was PBMCs. The receptor comes from a man in his late teens or twenties in good health and CMV-seropositive. The CDR3, as DNA: TGTGCCAGCGGGGACAGGGGTTCACCCCTCCACTTT. Translating it yields CASGDRGSPLHF.